This T cell receptor beta chain was recorded in a study of T cell responses to AZD1222 COVID-19 vaccine. Trimming pared 3 bases from V and 4 bases from J, leaving 16 bases between. The germline gives CDR1 KGHSH, CDR2 LQKENI. This CDR3 is 15 amino acids long. Profiling relied on immunoSEQ multiplex PCR, and the TCRdb table lists in-frame clones only, not all of them. The repertoire has roughly 200,000 clones, around 94% of them found once; the top ten carry 1% to 1.5%. This TCR derives from an adult in good health. The rearrangement joins TRBV18 to TRBJ2-7; D perhaps matches TRBD1 (6 bases). The sample in question was peripheral blood, obtained on day 0 of AZD1222 vaccination. CDR3 bases: TGTGCCAGCTCACCGCCCGGGACACCTCATTACGAGCAGTACTTC. It is translated as CASSPPGTPHYEQYF.